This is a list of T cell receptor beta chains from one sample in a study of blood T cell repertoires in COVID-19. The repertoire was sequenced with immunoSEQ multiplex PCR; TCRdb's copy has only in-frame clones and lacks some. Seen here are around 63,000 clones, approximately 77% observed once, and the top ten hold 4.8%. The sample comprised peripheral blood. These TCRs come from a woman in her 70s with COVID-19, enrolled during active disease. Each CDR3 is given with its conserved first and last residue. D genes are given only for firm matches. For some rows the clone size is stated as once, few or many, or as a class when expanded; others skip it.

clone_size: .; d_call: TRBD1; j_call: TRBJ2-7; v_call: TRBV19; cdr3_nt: TGTGCCAGTAGTATAGGTGGACAGGGACCCTACGAGCAGTACTTC; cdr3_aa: CASSIGGQGPYEQYF
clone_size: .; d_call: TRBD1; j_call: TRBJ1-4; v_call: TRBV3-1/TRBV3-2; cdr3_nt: TGTGCCAGCAGCCAAAGGCAGGGGGCGACTAATGAAAAACTGTTTTTT; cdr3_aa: CASSQRQGATNEKLFF
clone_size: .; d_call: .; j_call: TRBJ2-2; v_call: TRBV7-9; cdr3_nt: TGTGCCAGCAGCGTACAGGGTTTCCCCGGGGAGCTGTTTTTT; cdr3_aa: CASSVQGFPGELFF
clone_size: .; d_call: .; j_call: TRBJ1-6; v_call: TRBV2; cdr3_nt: TGTGCCAGCAGTGAGTCCACAGTGAACTCCTATAATTCACCCCTCCACTTT; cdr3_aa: CASSESTVNSYNSPLHF
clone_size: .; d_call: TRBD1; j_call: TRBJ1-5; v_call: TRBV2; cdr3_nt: TGTGCCAGCACCCTCCGGACAGGGCGTCAGCCCCAGCATTTT; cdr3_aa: CASTLRTGRQPQHF
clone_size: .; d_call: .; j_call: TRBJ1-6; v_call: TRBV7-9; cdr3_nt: TGTGCCAGCAGCTTAAGCGGGGATTCACCCCTCCACTTT; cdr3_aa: CASSLSGDSPLHF
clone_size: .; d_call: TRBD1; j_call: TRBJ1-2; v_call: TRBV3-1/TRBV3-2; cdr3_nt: TGTGCCAGCAGCCGAGTACAGGGGAGCTATGGCTACACCTTC; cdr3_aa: CASSRVQGSYGYTF
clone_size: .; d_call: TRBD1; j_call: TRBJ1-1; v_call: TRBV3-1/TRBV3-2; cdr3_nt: TGTGCCAGCAGCCCCTATACGACAGGGGAGGCTGAAGCTTTCTTT; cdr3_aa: CASSPYTTGEAEAFF
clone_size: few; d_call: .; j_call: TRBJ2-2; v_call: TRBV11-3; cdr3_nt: TGTGCCAGCAGCTCCAGGGCGACCGGGGAGCTGTTTTTT; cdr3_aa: CASSSRATGELFF
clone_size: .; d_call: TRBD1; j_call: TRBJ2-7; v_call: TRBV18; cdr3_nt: TGTGCCAGCTCACCCGTTAAGGGGACAGGGTTATACTTC; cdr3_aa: CASSPVKGTGLYF
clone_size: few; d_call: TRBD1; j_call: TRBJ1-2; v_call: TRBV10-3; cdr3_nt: TGTGCCATCAGTGAGTTCGGGACAGGATCTAACTATGGCTACACCTTC; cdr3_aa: CAISEFGTGSNYGYTF
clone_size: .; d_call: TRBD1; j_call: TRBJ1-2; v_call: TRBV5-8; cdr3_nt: TGTGCCAGCAGCTGGGGACGTGGACAGGGCAACTATGGCTACACCTTC; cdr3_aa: CASSWGRGQGNYGYTF
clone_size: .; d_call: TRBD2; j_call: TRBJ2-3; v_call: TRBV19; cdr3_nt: TGTGCCAGTAGTAGAAGCGGGAGGGCCCTGACAGATACGCAGTATTTT; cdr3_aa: CASSRSGRALTDTQYF
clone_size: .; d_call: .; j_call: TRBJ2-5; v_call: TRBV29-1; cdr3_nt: TGCAGCGTGGCCAGGGGTTTGGAAGAGACCCAGTACTTC; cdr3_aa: CSVARGLEETQYF
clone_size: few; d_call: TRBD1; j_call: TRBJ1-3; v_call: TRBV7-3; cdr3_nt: TGTGCCAGCTCCCTAACAGGGGGATCTGGAAACACCATATATTTT; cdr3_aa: CASSLTGGSGNTIYF
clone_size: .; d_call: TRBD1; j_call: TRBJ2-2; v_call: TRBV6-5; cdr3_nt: TGTGCCAGCAGTTACGGGACAGGGGGCGGCACCGGGGAGCTGTTTTTT; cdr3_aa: CASSYGTGGGTGELFF
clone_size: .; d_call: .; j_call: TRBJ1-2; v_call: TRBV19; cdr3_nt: TGTGCCAGTAGTATGGCAGGGGCCGAGGGCTACACCTTC; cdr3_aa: CASSMAGAEGYTF
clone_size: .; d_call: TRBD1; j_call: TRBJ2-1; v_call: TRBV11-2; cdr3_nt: TGTGCCAGCAGCCGGGACAGGGATAATGAGCAGTTCTTC; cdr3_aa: CASSRDRDNEQFF
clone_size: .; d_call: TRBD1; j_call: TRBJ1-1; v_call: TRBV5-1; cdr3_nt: TGCGCCAGCAGCTCGACAGGGGGCGTTTTCACTGAAGCTTTCTTT; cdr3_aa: CASSSTGGVFTEAFF
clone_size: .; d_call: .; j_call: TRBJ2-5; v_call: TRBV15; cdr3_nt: TGTGCCACCAGCAGAGATTTCGGGGGATCCCAAGAGACCCAGTACTTC; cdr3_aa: CATSRDFGGSQETQYF
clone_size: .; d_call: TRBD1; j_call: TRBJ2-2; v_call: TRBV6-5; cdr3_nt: TGTGCCAGCAGGCCGGACAGGGACCTAACCGGGGAGCTGTTTTTT; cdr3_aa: CASRPDRDLTGELFF
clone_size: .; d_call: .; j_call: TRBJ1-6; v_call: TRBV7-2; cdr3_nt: TGTGCCAGCAGCTTGAGCTCCTATAATTCACCCCTCCACTTT; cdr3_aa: CASSLSSYNSPLHF